This passage covers 15 T cell receptor beta chains from one sample sequenced in a study of cytomegalovirus exposure and HLA in healthy donors. With 60 Vbeta and 13 Jbeta primers, the PCR was carried out. TCRdb's copy holds only in-frame clones and misses some; the assay was immunoSEQ multiplex PCR. The sample includes under 200,000 clones, approximately 78% seen only once; the top ten take 7.5% to 9%. Sequencing was done on a sample of PBMCs. These receptors were obtained from a male donor in good health and CMV-seropositive.

The chain's CDR3 is CASSQDQVNLYGYTF. Written as DNA, the CDR3 is TGCGCCAGCAGCCAAGATCAGGTCAACCTCTATGGCTACACCTTC. The rearrangement links TRBV4-3 to TRBJ1-2; D ambiguous. Germline lookup yields CDR1 LGHNA and CDR2 YSLEER. The CDR3 extends over 15 amino acids. V was clipped by 0 bases and J by 4 bases, with 12 bases between them.

The chain uses TRBV5-4 and TRBJ2-7, with TRBD1 matching over 8 bases. CDR1 and CDR2 (germline): SGHNT, YYREEE (reference sequence). Losses at the gene ends were 2 bases for V and 4 bases for J; bases not matched to a gene: 5. The CDR3 totals 14 residues. CDR3 region: CASSFDRGSYEQYF. CDR3 coding DNA: TGTGCCAGCAGCTTTGACAGGGGTTCTTACGAGCAGTACTTC.

The chain links TRBV28 to TRBJ2-7; 9 nucleotides line up with TRBD2. Germline V lookup: CDR1 MDHEN, CDR2 SYDVKM. The CDR3 length is 16 residues. The V segment lost 8 bases and the J segment 6 bases; nucleotides outside the gene matches: 17. The CDR3 loop reads CASAPMVAGAEGEQYF. Here the CDR3 DNA reads TGTGCCAGCGCCCCAATGGTAGCGGGGGCCGAGGGCGAGCAGTACTTC. Full variable domain (missing parts from reference TRBV28 and TRBJ2-7): DVKVTQSSRYLVKRTGEKVFLECVQDMDHENMFWYRQDPGLGLRLIYFSYDVKMKEKGDIPEGYSVSREKKERFSLILESASTNQTSMYLCASAPMVAGAEGEQYFGPGTRLTVT.

This rearrangement joins TRBV6-5 to TRBJ1-5; the D gene is possibly TRBD1 (5 bases). Deletions cut 5 bases from V and 6 bases from J, with 11 bases between. The CDR3 contains 13 residues. Looked up from germline, CDR1 is MNHEY and CDR2 is SVGAGI. The chain's CDR3 is CASSQRRGQPQHF. CDR3 DNA: TGTGCCAGCAGTCAACGAAGGGGTCAGCCCCAGCATTTT.

V and J are TRBV6-5 and TRBJ2-7, with 9 bases fitting TRBD1. V dropped 6 bases and J dropped 3; count of bases not matched to a gene: 6. Germline V gene sequence: CDR1 MNHEY, CDR2 SVGAGI. This CDR3 contains 14 residues. The CDR3 nucleotides are TGTGCCAGCAGGAGGGACAGGGAGGGCTACGAGCAGTACTTC. The encoded protein is CASRRDREGYEQYF.

The V gene is TRBV30, the J gene TRBJ1-5; D unclear. The CDR3 sequence is 13 residues long. The germline CDR1 and CDR2 sequences are GTSNPN and SVGIG (reference sequence). Trimming removed 2 bases at V and 5 bases at J, with 10 bases between. CDR3 amino acids: CAWSTERDQPQHF. The DNA for the CDR3 is TGTGCCTGGAGTACCGAGCGCGATCAGCCCCAGCATTTT.

Only one count was recorded for this clone. CDR3 nucleotide sequence: TGTGCCAGCAGGTCAGGGCGAGCTGCGAATGAGCAGTTCTTC. It codes for CASRSGRAANEQFF. V gene TRBV6-6 combines with J gene TRBJ2-1; possibly TRBD1 for D (5 bases). The CDR3 has 14 residues. Germline values: CDR1 MNHNY, CDR2 SVGAGI (reference sequence). With 6 bases removed from V and 7 bases from J, the gap between germline ends came to 16 bases.

In this sample, this clone turned up a few times. The chain joins TRBV7-2 to TRBJ2-5; 8 nucleotides agree with TRBD1. The germline CDR1 and CDR2 sequences are SGHTA and FQGNSA. The CDR3 spans 14 residues. The V gene end was trimmed by 4 bases and the J gene end by 7 bases; junction bases not matched to a gene: 8. CDR3 DNA sequence: TGTGCCAGCAGCTCCCCAGGACAGGGTCGGACCCAGTACTTC. Translation gives CASSSPGQGRTQYF.

J is TRBJ2-5 and V is TRBV27; 7 nucleotides line up with TRBD2. After removal of 3 bases from V and 2 bases from J, the junction contained 9 bases not matched to a gene. The germline gives CDR1 MNHEY, CDR2 SMNVEV (reference sequence). The CDR3 has 16 amino acids. The CDR3 sequence: CASSFRAGDRQETQYF. CDR3 DNA sequence: TGTGCCAGCAGTTTCCGGGCGGGAGATCGGCAAGAGACCCAGTACTTC.

This clone has only one observation. J is TRBJ1-1 and V is TRBV7-2; no reliable D call. The germline V gene encodes CDR1 SGHTA and CDR2 FQGNSA. Trimming took off 5 bases at V and 1 base at J, with 8 bases between the two ends. CDR3 size: 13 residues. In DNA, the CDR3 is TGTGCCAGCAGCCTAGAGCCGAACACTGAAGCTTTCTTT. This translates into CASSLEPNTEAFF.

This clone has only one observation. Different DNA sequences within this sample yield the same CDR3. The CDR3 DNA reads TGTGCCAGCAGCTTTCTAGCTTTCTTT. Protein sequence: CASSFLAFF. This chain joins TRBV7-2 and TRBJ1-1; D unclear. Germline CDR1 SGHTA, CDR2 FQGNSA. The germline V and J ends were trimmed by 3 bases and 10 bases, with 3 bases remaining between them. The CDR3 is 9 residues long.

This clone was counted once. The J gene is TRBJ1-1, the V gene TRBV30; D is uncertain. CDR3 size: 13 residues. Germline values: CDR1 GTSNPN, CDR2 SVGIG (reference sequence). Trimming took 6 bases from V and 4 from J, leaving 15 bases between them. The CDR3 DNA reads as TGTGCCTGTCAGATGACCAGAGGCACTGAAGCTTTCTTT. As protein: CACQMTRGTEAFF.

V is TRBV18 and J is TRBJ2-7, with D possibly being TRBD1 (5 bases). Germline loops: CDR1 KGHSH, CDR2 LQKENI. CDR3 length equals 14 residues. The V gene lost 2 bases and the J gene lost 5 bases, with 13 bases spanning the gap. The CDR3 nucleotides read TGTGCCAGCTCACCAATCTCGAAGGACAACGAGCAGTACTTC. Its protein is CASSPISKDNEQYF.

The chain carries TRBV10-3 and TRBJ1-2, with 7 bases aligning to TRBD1. Germline V gives CDR1 ENHRY, CDR2 SYGVKD. Unmatched junction bases numbered 21, after V lost 8 bases and J lost 0 bases. The CDR3 consists of 19 residues. The DNA of the CDR3 is TGTGCCATCGGGAACCCCGTCGGGGCAGGGGGTCAAGCTAACTATGGCTACACCTTC. It specifies CAIGNPVGAGGQANYGYTF.

CDR3: CSVRPGRGVTEAFF. The CDR3 DNA reads TGCAGCGTTCGGCCAGGGCGGGGTGTCACTGAAGCTTTCTTT. The V and J genes are TRBV29-1 and TRBJ1-1; tentative D call: TRBD1 (5 bases). This CDR3 is built from 14 residues. Trimming left V 5 bases short and J 4 bases short, with 17 bases between. The germline CDR1 and CDR2 sequences are SQVTM and ANQGSEA. Looking up the rest from reference TRBV29-1 and TRBJ1-1 gives the full variable domain: SAVISQKPSRDICQRGTSLTIQCQVDSQVTMMFWYRQQPGQSLTLIATANQGSEATYESGFVIDKFPISRPNLTFSTLTVSNMSPEDSSIYLCSVRPGRGVTEAFFGQGTRLTVV.